Reported below is one T cell receptor beta chain. The antigen remains undetermined. The assay was immunoSEQ multiplex PCR, and TCRdb's table has in-frame clones only and misses some. The sample has about 160,000 clones, around 85% seen once. This entry is derived from a study of cytomegalovirus exposure and HLA in healthy donors. Germline CDR1 SGHRS, CDR2 YFSETQ. This CDR3 has 15 amino acids. J lost 0 bases, V lost 5 bases, and 7 bases had no gene match. Study-level results: Specificity for CMV antigens was confirmed in vitro for a few of the CMV-associated chains. A classifier reportedly called cytomegalovirus status with high sensitivity and specificity. Listed as cytomegalovirus-associated were about 160 TCR beta chains. Most TCR sequences proved rare, with some public TCRs found in many donors.

The TCR was taken from a man aged 30 to 45 in good health and CMV-seropositive. V usage is TRBV5-1 and J usage is TRBJ2-7, with 8 bases aligning to TRBD1. Source material: PBMCs. The CDR3 region has the DNA TGCGCCAGCAGACTGGGACAGGCCAGCTCCTACGAGCAGTACTTC. The encoded protein is CASRLGQASSYEQYF.